This T cell receptor beta chain was captured by sequencing in a study of Ad26.COV2.S vaccination and SARS-CoV-2 variants. Treatment of the sample: around 19 received Ad26.COV2.S at low or high dose, single or two shots; several received placebo; per-sample allocation not given. Vaccine and placebo recipients were sampled on day 63 after the first injection. The CDR3 is made up of 14 amino acids. Germline CDR1 SQVTM, CDR2 ANQGSEA. V was pared by 6 bases and J by 2 bases, with 5 bases of the junction left unmatched. Repertoires were generated with immunoSEQ multiplex PCR, while TCRdb's copy carries only in-frame clones and drops some. The sample yields around 420,000 clones, roughly 90% seen once. Broader study findings: The study found higher spike-specific TCR breadth in vaccine than placebo recipients. Analyses of TCR breadth and depth may have underestimated total T cell responses.

Concerning this clone: Its antigen remains unknown.

Here the sequenced sample was peripheral blood, taken in a trial of Ad26.COV2.S vaccine versus placebo. The source of this sequence is a person aged 18-65 years who received the Ad26.COV2.S COVID-19 vaccine or a placebo. The chain is built from TRBV29-1 and TRBJ2-1; 9 nucleotides agree with TRBD1. CDR3 residues: CSVADRGAYNEQFF. The CDR3 coding sequence is TGCAGCGTCGCTGACAGGGGGGCCTACAATGAGCAGTTCTTC.